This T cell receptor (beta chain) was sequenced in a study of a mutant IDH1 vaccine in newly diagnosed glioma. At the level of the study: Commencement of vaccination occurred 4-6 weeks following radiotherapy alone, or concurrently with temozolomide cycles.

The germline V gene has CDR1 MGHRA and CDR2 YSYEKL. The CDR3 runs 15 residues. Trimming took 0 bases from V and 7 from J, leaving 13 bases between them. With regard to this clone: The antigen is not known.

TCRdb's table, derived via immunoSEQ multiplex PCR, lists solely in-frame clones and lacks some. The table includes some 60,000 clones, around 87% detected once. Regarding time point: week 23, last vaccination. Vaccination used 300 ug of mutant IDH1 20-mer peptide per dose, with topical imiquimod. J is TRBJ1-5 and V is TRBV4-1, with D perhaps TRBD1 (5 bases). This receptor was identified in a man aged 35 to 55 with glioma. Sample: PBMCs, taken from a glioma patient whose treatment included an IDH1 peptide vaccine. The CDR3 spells CASSQDQGARQPQHF. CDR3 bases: TGCGCCAGCAGCCAAGATCAAGGGGCGCGGCAGCCCCAGCATTTT.